These 21 T cell receptor beta chains originate from one sample sequenced in a study of OX40 agonist ivuxolimab in advanced cancers. TCRdb's table, derived via immunoSEQ multiplex PCR, lists solely in-frame clones and lacks some. The data contain around 10,000 clones, roughly nine tenths of them singletons. Specimen: CD4+ or CD8+ T cells sorted from blood, collected in a trial of the OX40 agonist ivuxolimab. These receptors originate from an adult with an advanced solid tumor such as melanoma, head and neck, liver or kidney cancer.

The chain couples TRBV6-5 to TRBJ1-2; possibly TRBD1 for D (5 bases). The CDR3 loop spans 15 amino acids. V lost 0 bases and J 6 bases, leaving 14 bases between the germline ends. Germline V gene lookup returns CDR1 MNHEY and CDR2 SVGAGI. The CDR3 coding sequence is TGTGCCAGCAGTTACTCCCCCAGGGCGCTGGATGGCTACACCTTC. Its protein is CASSYSPRALDGYTF.

The CDR3 nucleotides read TGTGCCAGCAGCTTGGGGCTCCACCTCACCTTC. Translated: CASSLGLHLTF. V and J are TRBV7-9 and TRBJ1-2, with a tentative D call TRBD1 (5 bases). This CDR3 region has 11 residues. The V end was cut by 3 bases, the J end by 13 bases, with 12 bases between. From germline, CDR1 is SEHNR and CDR2 FQNEAQ (reference sequence).

This clone has only a few counts. The sample contains more than one DNA sequence encoding this CDR3. This rearrangement joins TRBV9 to TRBJ1-3, with 8 bases matching TRBD1. V dropped 2 bases and J dropped 4; count of bases not matched to a gene: 5. CDR3 length equals 15 residues. CDR1 SGDLS and CDR2 YYNGEE come from the germline V gene. The CDR3 region has the DNA TGTGCCAGCAGCGTCCAGGGGGCCCTGGGAAACACCATATATTTT. Its translation: CASSVQGALGNTIYF.

V usage is TRBV6-1 and J usage is TRBJ2-7; D not certain. The germline V gene encodes CDR1 MNHNS and CDR2 SASEGT. The ends were cut back, 7 bases at V and 5 bases at J, with 9 bases in the middle. The CDR3 spans 11 residues. In nucleotides, the CDR3 is TGTGCCAGCAACATGGGCCACGAGCAGTACTTC. Encoded protein: CASNMGHEQYF.

The rearrangement joins TRBV13 to TRBJ1-6; D gene unclear. Trimming left V 0 bases short and J 9 bases short, with 12 bases between. Germline lookup yields CDR1 PRHDT and CDR2 FYEKMQ (reference sequence). The CDR3 is 15 residues long. Written as DNA, the CDR3 is TGTGCCAGCAGCTTAGGCGGCTCCCGGGCTTCACCCCTCCACTTT. Its translation: CASSLGGSRASPLHF. The entire variable domain, with the rest obtained from reference TRBV13 and TRBJ1-6, is as follows: AAGVIQSPRHLIKEKRETATLKCYPIPRHDTVYWYQQGPGQDPQFLISFYEKMQSDKGSIPDRFSAQQFSDYHSELNMSSLELGDSALYFCASSLGGSRASPLHFGNGTRLTVT.

In this sample, this clone turned up once. J is TRBJ2-2 and V is TRBV10-3; 12 bases agree with TRBD1. The V and J ends lost 2 bases and 4 bases, in that order; junction bases with no gene match: 11. Per germline, CDR1 ENHRY and CDR2 SYGVKD. This CDR3 spans 19 amino acids. The CDR3 DNA reads as TGTGCCATCAGTGAGCTAGGGACAGGGGGCGCCGAAAGCACCGGGGAGCTGTTTTTT. Translating gives CAISELGTGGAESTGELFF.

V usage is TRBV27 and J usage is TRBJ2-7; no clear D gene. V was clipped by 2 bases and J by 3 bases, with 8 bases between them. The CDR3 runs to 13 residues. Germline CDR1 reads MNHEY; CDR2 reads SMNVEV (reference sequence). DNA for the CDR3: TGTGCCAGCAGTTTAAGGGCCCTCTACGAGCAGTACTTC. Amino acids: CASSLRALYEQYF.

The J gene is TRBJ2-7, the V gene TRBV6-1; D call uncertain. The V and J ends lost 6 bases and 2 bases respectively, with 17 bases between them. The CDR3 is 15 amino acids. CDR1 is MNHNS and CDR2 is SASEGT in the germline V gene. The CDR3 sequence: CASSEEVLLTYEQYF. For the CDR3, the DNA is TGTGCCAGCAGCGAGGAAGTGTTGCTCACCTACGAGCAGTACTTC.

On this clone itself: Different DNA sequences within this sample yield the same CDR3. The chain uses TRBV5-6 and TRBJ1-3; no clear D. The CDR3 totals 15 residues. Between the trimmed V and J ends, which lost 0 bases and 2 bases, there was a span of 9 bases. CDR1 SGHDT and CDR2 YYEEEE come from the germline V gene. The CDR3: CASSLEGIAGNTIYF. The CDR3 DNA reads TGTGCCAGCAGCTTGGAAGGTATCGCTGGAAACACCATATATTTT.

The V and J genes are TRBV5-1 and TRBJ2-1; D may be TRBD1 (5 bases). The CDR3 is made up of 11 amino acids. V was clipped by 3 bases and J by 9 bases, with 7 bases between them. Germline values: CDR1 SGHRS, CDR2 YFSETQ. CDR3 nucleotides: TGCGCCAGCAGCTACCAGGGTGAGCAGTTCTTC. Its protein is CASSYQGEQFF.

This clone occurred once. This chain joins TRBV9 and TRBJ1-4, with 7 bases identical to TRBD1. Germline CDR1 SGDLS, CDR2 YYNGEE. This CDR3 has 16 amino acids. Trimming took 3 bases from V and 3 from J; bases not matched to a gene: 8. This chain's CDR3 is CASSAYGTVSNEKLFF. As DNA, the CDR3 is TGTGCCAGCAGCGCCTACGGGACAGTTTCTAATGAAAAACTGTTTTTT.

This chain uses TRBV28 with TRBJ1-6; D might be TRBD1 (6 bases). Germline loops: CDR1 MDHEN, CDR2 SYDVKM. The CDR3 consists of 13 residues. V was shortened by 2 bases and J by 8 bases, with 7 bases between the two germline ends. DNA for the CDR3: TGTGCCAGCAGTTTACAGGGGTATTCACCCCTCCACTTT. Encoded protein: CASSLQGYSPLHF. The complete variable domain, with remaining parts taken from reference TRBV28 and TRBJ1-6, reads DVKVTQSSRYLVKRTGEKVFLECVQDMDHENMFWYRQDPGLGLRLIYFSYDVKMKEKGDIPEGYSVSREKKERFSLILESASTNQTSMYLCASSLQGYSPLHFGNGTRLTVT.

This clone has only one observation. CDR3 residues: CASSPGPNLGNEQFF. In nucleotides, the CDR3 is TGCGCCAGCAGCCCGGGACCAAACTTAGGGAATGAGCAGTTCTTC. This chain uses TRBV4-1 with TRBJ2-1, with D possibly called TRBD1 or TRBD2 (5 bases each). Per the germline V gene, CDR1 is MGHRA and CDR2 is YSYEKL. The CDR3 sequence is 15 residues long. V lost 4 bases to trimming and J lost 7 bases, with 17 bases between them.

The chain joins TRBV6-1 to TRBJ1-5; D is unclear. Germline V gives CDR1 MNHNS, CDR2 SASEGT. CDR3 length equals 15 residues. Between the trimmed V and J ends, which lost 2 bases and 0 bases, there was a span of 8 bases. CDR3 coding DNA: TGTGCCAGCAGTGAATCCCGGGTTAGCAATCAGCCCCAGCATTTT. This encodes CASSESRVSNQPQHF.

The rearrangement links TRBV2 to TRBJ2-7; the D is unclear. CDR3 length: 14 amino acids. The V end lost 4 bases, the J end lost 4 bases, and 14 bases lay between the germline ends. Germline lookup yields CDR1 SNHLY and CDR2 FYNNEI. CDR3 bases: TGTGCCAGCAGTGTGGCCGGAGCCGGTTACGAGCAGTACTTC. Its protein is CASSVAGAGYEQYF.

The genes are TRBV4-1 and TRBJ2-7, with 10 bases identical to TRBD1. The CDR3 runs 13 residues. J lost 3 bases, V lost 5 bases, and 1 base had no gene match. The germline V gene has CDR1 MGHRA and CDR2 YSYEKL. This CDR3 reads CASSWDRGYEQYF. As DNA, the CDR3 is TGCGCCAGCAGCTGGGACAGGGGCTACGAGCAGTACTTC.

The V gene is TRBV29-1, the J gene TRBJ2-2, with D possibly called TRBD1 or TRBD2 (5 bases each). CDR3 length equals 13 residues. Trimming removed 3 bases from V and 4 bases from J, with 9 bases in between. Looked up from germline, CDR1 is SQVTM and CDR2 is ANQGSEA. Written as DNA, the CDR3 is TGCAGCGTTGAGGGACCGCTCACCGGGGAGCTGTTTTTT. Translating it yields CSVEGPLTGELFF.

This chain links TRBV29-1 with TRBJ2-1; 7 bases fit TRBD1. Germline CDR1 and CDR2: SQVTM and ANQGSEA. J gave up 14 bases and V 6 bases, and 7 bases lay outside the gene matches. CDR3 length: 10 residues. CDR3: CSVKQGWEFF. The DNA of the CDR3 is TGCAGCGTCAAACAGGGGTGGGAGTTCTTC.

The chain combines TRBV4-1 with TRBJ2-7, with a possible D match to TRBD2 (5 bases). V lost 1 base and J 7 bases, leaving 11 bases between the germline ends. This CDR3 is 13 amino acids long. CDR1 and CDR2 from the germline V gene are MGHRA and YSYEKL. CDR3 in amino acids: CASSQVLGGEQYF. The CDR3 nucleotides read TGCGCCAGCAGCCAAGTTTTGGGCGGGGAGCAGTACTTC.

V and J are TRBV4-1 and TRBJ1-4; 11 bases are a match to TRBD1. The germline V gene has CDR1 MGHRA and CDR2 YSYEKL. This CDR3 is 13 amino acids long. With 10 bases clipped from V and 4 bases from J, the junction kept 2 bases outside the gene matches. CDR3: CATGQGGNEKLFF. The CDR3 coding sequence is TGCGCCACGGGACAGGGGGGTAATGAAAAACTGTTTTTT.

This clone was seen a few times. The genes are TRBV10-3 and TRBJ2-2, with D unclear. This CDR3 region has 13 residues. V was shortened by 0 bases and J by 6 bases, with 5 bases between the two germline ends. Per germline, CDR1 ENHRY and CDR2 SYGVKD. CDR3 sequence reads: CAISESGAGELFF. The CDR3 DNA sequence: TGTGCCATCAGTGAGTCCGGAGCCGGGGAGCTGTTTTTT.